This T cell receptor beta chain was captured in a study of tumor and adjacent non-tumor tissue in lung cancer. RNA was extracted from bulk tissue without any cell sorting. Distant lung tissue was collected more than 3 cm away from the tumor edge. Donors were chemotherapy-naive, newly diagnosed lung cancer surgical patients in China, August–late 2014. The CDR3 is made up of 15 amino acids. Germline V gene lookup returns CDR1 MNHNY and CDR2 SVGAGI (reference sequence). Of note for this clonotype: The antigen is not known. At one of its ends the junction is not consistent with the germline gene, which may arise from a read error.

A modified ARM-PCR protocol with three rounds of nested PCR amplified TCRbeta. TCRdb reprocessed the multiplex PCR reads with MiXCR, giving one entry per CDR3 protein. The sample contains 90,000 to 110,000 distinct CDR3 sequences, around 57% of which appear only once. Findings and caveats of the study: Significantly higher TCR diversity was found in tumor than normal lung. Top 100 clones took a larger repertoire share in normal lung. Patients with more diverse tumor TCRs had worse survival.

The sequence derives from a man in his 60s with non-small cell lung cancer. Sequencing input: distant non-tumor lung tissue. The J gene is TRBJ1-2, the V gene TRBV6-6; D uncertain. CDR3 bases: TGTGCCAGCAGTTACTTCGCGGGCACGGGGATAAGCTACCCCTTC. Translating it yields CASSYFAGTGISYPF.